These T cell receptor beta chains were read from a single sample in a study of blood T cell repertoires in COVID-19. Clones were sequenced by immunoSEQ multiplex PCR, and TCRdb holds only the in-frame ones, with some missing. Of about 150,000 clones in the sample, more than 75% were seen once. The sample comprised peripheral blood. All receptors come from a man aged 60 to 69 who had recovered from COVID-19. CDR3s include the opening cysteine and the closing phenylalanine or tryptophan. A D gene is named only where the DNA matches it firmly. The listing skips clone size in some rows; elsewhere it reads once, few, many or a size class.

J gene: TRBJ1-4; D gene: TRBD1; V gene: TRBV3-1/TRBV3-2; clone size: once; CDR3 DNA: TGTGCCAGCAGCTTCGGACAGGGGGCAGGTGAAAAACTGTTTTTT; CDR3 protein: CASSFGQGAGEKLFF
J gene: TRBJ2-3; D gene: TRBD2; V gene: TRBV6-6; clone size: .; CDR3 DNA: TGTGCCAGCAGTGACCCCGGGGGGGGGACAGATACGCAGTATTTT; CDR3 protein: CASSDPGGGTDTQYF
J gene: TRBJ2-3; D gene: .; V gene: TRBV15; clone size: .; CDR3 DNA: TGTGCCACCGGCCGGGGATCGGGAGAAGATACGCAGTATTTT; CDR3 protein: CATGRGSGEDTQYF
J gene: TRBJ2-1; D gene: TRBD2; V gene: TRBV24-1; clone size: .; CDR3 DNA: TGTGCCACCAGCGACAGGGGGACTAGCGGGGGGAGCTCCTACAATGAGCAGTTCTTC; CDR3 protein: CATSDRGTSGGSSYNEQFF
J gene: TRBJ1-1; D gene: TRBD1; V gene: TRBV4-2; clone size: .; CDR3 DNA: TGTGCCAGCAGCCAAGATCCATGGACAGGTGAAGCTTTCTTT; CDR3 protein: CASSQDPWTGEAFF
J gene: TRBJ2-7; D gene: .; V gene: TRBV4-2; clone size: few; CDR3 DNA: TGTGCCAGCAGCCAAAGAGCGACTAATTCCTACGAGCAGTACTTC; CDR3 protein: CASSQRATNSYEQYF
J gene: TRBJ1-5; D gene: .; V gene: TRBV28; clone size: .; CDR3 DNA: TGTGCCAGCAGTTTTGAGAGCTTCGGAGGCAATCAGCCCCAGCATTTT; CDR3 protein: CASSFESFGGNQPQHF
J gene: TRBJ1-6; D gene: TRBD1; V gene: TRBV7-2; clone size: .; CDR3 DNA: TGTGCCAGCAGCTTAGCGCGACAGGGAAATAATTCACCCCTCCACTTT; CDR3 protein: CASSLARQGNNSPLHF
J gene: TRBJ2-1; D gene: .; V gene: TRBV6-2/TRBV6-3; clone size: .; CDR3 DNA: TGTGCCAGCAGTTACCGGGTAACTAGCTCCTACAATGAGCAGTTCTTC; CDR3 protein: CASSYRVTSSYNEQFF
J gene: TRBJ2-5; D gene: TRBD2; V gene: TRBV4-1; clone size: .; CDR3 DNA: TGCGCCAGCAGCCAAGATACTGGCGCGGGGGGTCAGGAGACCCAGTACTTC; CDR3 protein: CASSQDTGAGGQETQYF
J gene: TRBJ2-7; D gene: .; V gene: TRBV11-2; clone size: .; CDR3 DNA: TGTGCCAGCAGCTTCAGGGGAGCAGACAACGAGCAGTACTTC; CDR3 protein: CASSFRGADNEQYF
J gene: TRBJ1-1; D gene: .; V gene: TRBV18; clone size: .; CDR3 DNA: TGTGCCAGCTCTACCTCAGGGGAAACTGAAGCTTTCTTT; CDR3 protein: CASSTSGETEAFF
J gene: TRBJ2-6; D gene: .; V gene: TRBV10-3; clone size: .; CDR3 DNA: TGTGCCATCAGTGAGGACTCCTACTCTGGGGCCAACGTCCTGACTTTC; CDR3 protein: CAISEDSYSGANVLTF
J gene: TRBJ2-5; D gene: TRBD1; V gene: TRBV3-1/TRBV3-2; clone size: once; CDR3 DNA: TGTGCCAGCAGCACGACGGGACAGGGAGTAGAGACCCAGTACTTC; CDR3 protein: CASSTTGQGVETQYF
J gene: TRBJ1-1; D gene: .; V gene: TRBV6-5; clone size: .; CDR3 DNA: TGTGCCAGCTCATGGGCAGGAAACATGAACACTGAAGCTTTCTTT; CDR3 protein: CASSWAGNMNTEAFF
J gene: TRBJ1-2; D gene: .; V gene: TRBV29-1; clone size: few; CDR3 DNA: TGCAGCGTTGAGGGCCATATATCCTATGGCTACACCTTC; CDR3 protein: CSVEGHISYGYTF
J gene: TRBJ2-6; D gene: .; V gene: TRBV25-1; clone size: .; CDR3 DNA: TGTGCCAGCAGTCCCACGGGAACTGGGGCCAACGTCCTGACTTTC; CDR3 protein: CASSPTGTGANVLTF
J gene: TRBJ2-5; D gene: TRBD2; V gene: TRBV30; clone size: .; CDR3 DNA: TGTGCCTGGAGTGCCCCAATAGCGGGCCTAAAAGAGACCCAGTACTTC; CDR3 protein: CAWSAPIAGLKETQYF
J gene: TRBJ2-1; D gene: .; V gene: TRBV4-3; clone size: .; CDR3 DNA: TGCGCCAGCAGCCAGGCCACAGGGATGTATTTTAGGAATGAGCAGTTCTTC; CDR3 protein: CASSQATGMYFRNEQFF
J gene: TRBJ2-7; D gene: .; V gene: TRBV14; clone size: .; CDR3 DNA: TGTGCCAGCAGCCAAAGAGGATCCGGGGAGCAGTACTTC; CDR3 protein: CASSQRGSGEQYF
J gene: TRBJ2-1; D gene: TRBD2; V gene: TRBV12-3/TRBV12-4; clone size: .; CDR3 DNA: TGTGCCAGCAGTCTCCAAGGGACTAGCCAGTTCTTC; CDR3 protein: CASSLQGTSQFF
J gene: TRBJ2-3; D gene: TRBD2; V gene: TRBV4-3; clone size: .; CDR3 DNA: TGCGCCAGCAGCGCTTCAATAGCGGGAGGGCCTGGCACAGATACGCAGTATTTT; CDR3 protein: CASSASIAGGPGTDTQYF
J gene: TRBJ2-7; D gene: TRBD2; V gene: TRBV11-3; clone size: .; CDR3 DNA: TGTGCCAGCAGCTTCCAATCTAGCGGGGTCTACGAGCAGTACTTC; CDR3 protein: CASSFQSSGVYEQYF
J gene: TRBJ1-6; D gene: .; V gene: TRBV28; clone size: once; CDR3 DNA: TGTGCCAGCAGTTTATGGGACTCGGTCTCACCCCTCCACTTT; CDR3 protein: CASSLWDSVSPLHF
J gene: TRBJ1-1; D gene: TRBD1; V gene: TRBV7-8; clone size: .; CDR3 DNA: TGTGCCAGCAGCTTTTCCGACAGGGCCGGCTCGGTGACTGAAGCTTTCTTT; CDR3 protein: CASSFSDRAGSVTEAFF
J gene: TRBJ2-2; D gene: .; V gene: TRBV28; clone size: .; CDR3 DNA: TGTGCCAGCAATCAAAACCGCGGCGGGGAGCTGTTTTTT; CDR3 protein: CASNQNRGGELFF
J gene: TRBJ2-1; D gene: TRBD1; V gene: TRBV7-2; clone size: .; CDR3 DNA: TGTGCCAGCAGCTCGCTCGGGACAGACCCCTACAATGAGCAGTTCTTC; CDR3 protein: CASSSLGTDPYNEQFF
J gene: TRBJ1-6; D gene: .; V gene: TRBV4-3; clone size: once; CDR3 DNA: TGCGCCAGCAGCCAAGATCTGCAGGGCTCCTATAATTCACCCCTCCACTTT; CDR3 protein: CASSQDLQGSYNSPLHF
J gene: TRBJ1-4; D gene: .; V gene: TRBV19; clone size: .; CDR3 DNA: TGTGCCAGTAGTAGAGTTGCAACTAATGAAAAACTGTTTTTT; CDR3 protein: CASSRVATNEKLFF
J gene: TRBJ2-7; D gene: .; V gene: TRBV18; clone size: .; CDR3 DNA: TGTGCCAGCTCACTAGGGACAGCGGGCAACGAGCAGTACTTC; CDR3 protein: CASSLGTAGNEQYF
J gene: TRBJ2-1; D gene: .; V gene: TRBV6-5; clone size: few; CDR3 DNA: TGTGCCAGCCTGTCCTTTTACAGTAATGAGCAGTTCTTC; CDR3 protein: CASLSFYSNEQFF
J gene: TRBJ2-1; D gene: TRBD2; V gene: TRBV11-2; clone size: .; CDR3 DNA: TGTGCCAGCAGCTTAGGATGGACTAGCAGCGACAATGAGCAGTTCTTC; CDR3 protein: CASSLGWTSSDNEQFF
J gene: TRBJ2-7; D gene: .; V gene: TRBV5-4; clone size: .; CDR3 DNA: TGTGCCAGCAGCCCCCAACAGGGCCCCTACGAGCAGTACTTC; CDR3 protein: CASSPQQGPYEQYF
J gene: TRBJ1-5; D gene: .; V gene: TRBV4-1; clone size: .; CDR3 DNA: TGCGCCAGCAGCCAAGCGGGGAGGGGTAGCAATCAGCCCCAGCATTTT; CDR3 protein: CASSQAGRGSNQPQHF
J gene: TRBJ2-5; D gene: TRBD1; V gene: TRBV15; clone size: .; CDR3 DNA: TGTGCCACCAGCAGCCCGGGACAGCAAGAGACCCAGTACTTC; CDR3 protein: CATSSPGQQETQYF
J gene: TRBJ2-7; D gene: .; V gene: TRBV27; clone size: .; CDR3 DNA: TGTGCCAGCAGTTTATCGGGGATAGCGCGCTCCTACGAGCAGTACTTC; CDR3 protein: CASSLSGIARSYEQYF